This record concerns one TCR beta chain sequence. Its specificity is unknown. Described treatment: approximately nine-day PBMC culture with coronavirus spike peptide pools or control peptides (ViraFEST assay). Pre-COVID-19 pandemic sampling (2011-2018) yielded the unexposed donor's CD4+ T cells. It was with 9 to 10 IU/ml IL-2 and 10 ug/ml peptide pools that roughly 2 million PBMCs per well were cultured. Negative-selection isolation of CD4+ T cells was performed after around ten days of culture. This specimen belongs to a study of vaccination and CD4 T cells after COVID-19. Study in general: Participants were administered two doses of either the BNT162b2 or the mRNA-1273 vaccine. Control cultures were given a CEFX pool, an HIV-1 Nef pool, or no peptide.

Germline CDR1 reads MNHEY; CDR2 reads SVGAGI. The V end lost 2 bases, the J end lost 5 bases, and 10 bases lay between the germline ends. This CDR3 region has 15 residues. Oncomine TCR Beta short-read sequencing was applied to DNA from cultured CD4+ T cells. Scientists extracted genomic DNA from CD4+ T cells grown in culture. One entry per CDR3 protein, called by TCRdb with MiXCR from the PCR reads. The sample consists of approximately 10,000 distinct CDR3 sequences, under 35% of them appearing once. The TCR sequence derives from a human donor in good health. The sample taken for sequencing was CD4+ T cells from blood, cultured in vitro. The rearrangement links TRBV6-5 to TRBJ1-6; D gene uncertain. CDR3 DNA sequence: TGTGCCAGCAGTTACCGAGGACTGAATAATTCACCCCTCCACTTT. It codes for CASSYRGLNNSPLHF.